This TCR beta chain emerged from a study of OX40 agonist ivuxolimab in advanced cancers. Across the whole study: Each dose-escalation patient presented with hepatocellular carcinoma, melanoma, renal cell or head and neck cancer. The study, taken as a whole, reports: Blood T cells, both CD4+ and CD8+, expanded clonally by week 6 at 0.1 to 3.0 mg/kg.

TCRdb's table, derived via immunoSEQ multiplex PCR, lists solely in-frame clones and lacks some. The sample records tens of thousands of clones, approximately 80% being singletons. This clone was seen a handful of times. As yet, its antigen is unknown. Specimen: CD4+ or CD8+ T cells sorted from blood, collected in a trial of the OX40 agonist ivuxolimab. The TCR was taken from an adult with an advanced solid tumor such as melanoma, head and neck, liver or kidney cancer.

The CDR3 sequence: CAWSADFRSSYEQYF. The DNA for the CDR3 is TGTGCCTGGAGTGCGGACTTTCGCAGCTCCTACGAGCAGTACTTC. The genes are TRBV30 and TRBJ2-7; a weak D match, TRBD2 (5 bases). The CDR3 has 15 residues. Germline-derived CDR1 and CDR2 are GTSNPN and SVGIG (reference sequence). V lost 1 base, J lost 0 bases, and 13 bases lay in between.